This T cell receptor beta chain was observed in a study of cytomegalovirus exposure and HLA in healthy donors. The CDR3 covers 14 residues. Germline assignment: CDR1 LNHNV and CDR2 YYDKDF (reference sequence). Deletions cut 6 bases from V and 3 bases from J, with 14 bases between. 60 Vbeta and 13 Jbeta primers were used in PCR. The assay was immunoSEQ multiplex PCR, and TCRdb's table has in-frame clones only and misses some. The sample records under 200,000 clones, roughly 80% being singletons. V usage is TRBV15 and J usage is TRBJ2-5; D might be TRBD1 (5 bases). Source material: PBMCs. This sequence originates from a girl aged 2-10 years in good health and CMV-seropositive. In nucleotides, the CDR3 is TGTGCCACCAGGATGATTGGGGCGGAAGAGACCCAGTACTTC. Translation: CATRMIGAEETQYF.